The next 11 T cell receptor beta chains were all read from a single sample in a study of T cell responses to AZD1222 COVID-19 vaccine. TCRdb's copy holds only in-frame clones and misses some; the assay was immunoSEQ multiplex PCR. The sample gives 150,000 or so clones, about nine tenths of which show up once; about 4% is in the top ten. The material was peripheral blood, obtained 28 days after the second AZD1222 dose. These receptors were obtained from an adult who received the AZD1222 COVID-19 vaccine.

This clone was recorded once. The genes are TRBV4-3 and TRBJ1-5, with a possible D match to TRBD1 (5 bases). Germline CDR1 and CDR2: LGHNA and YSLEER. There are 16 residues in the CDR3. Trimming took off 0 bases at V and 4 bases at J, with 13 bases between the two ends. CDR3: CASSQDLGRINQPQHF. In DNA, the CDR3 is TGCGCCAGCAGCCAAGATCTGGGGCGGATAAATCAGCCCCAGCATTTT.

CDR3 in amino acids: CASSPPGQTSTDTQYF. The CDR3 nucleotides are TGTGCCAGCAGCCCTCCGGGACAGACTAGCACAGATACGCAGTATTTT. The chain carries TRBV4-2 and TRBJ2-3; 7 bases align to TRBD1. Per the germline V gene, CDR1 is LGHNA and CDR2 is YNFKEQ. There are 16 residues in the CDR3. V dropped 4 bases and J dropped 0; count of bases not matched to a gene: 7.

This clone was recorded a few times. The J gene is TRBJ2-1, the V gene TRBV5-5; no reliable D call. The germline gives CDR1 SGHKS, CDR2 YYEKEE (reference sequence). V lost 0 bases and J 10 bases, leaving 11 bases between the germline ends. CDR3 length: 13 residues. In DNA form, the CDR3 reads TGTGCCAGCAGCTTGGCCAGCACCGAGGAGCAGTTCTTC. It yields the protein CASSLASTEEQFF.

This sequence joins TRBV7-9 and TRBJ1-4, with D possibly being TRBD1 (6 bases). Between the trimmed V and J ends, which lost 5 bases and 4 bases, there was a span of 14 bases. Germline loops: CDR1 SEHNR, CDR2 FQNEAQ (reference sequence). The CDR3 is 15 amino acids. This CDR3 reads CASSLQGRGNEKLFF. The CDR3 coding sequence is TGTGCCAGCAGCCTCCAGGGGCGCGGTAATGAAAAACTGTTTTTT.

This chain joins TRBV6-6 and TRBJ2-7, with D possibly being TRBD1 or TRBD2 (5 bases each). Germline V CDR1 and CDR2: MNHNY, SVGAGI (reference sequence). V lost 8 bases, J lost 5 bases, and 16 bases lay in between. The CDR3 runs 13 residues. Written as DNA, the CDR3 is TGTGCCAGCTCAGGGAGTGACGGCCACGAGCAGTACTTC. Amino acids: CASSGSDGHEQYF.

The chain's CDR3 is CASSLAIMGSTGELFF. CDR3 bases: TGCGCCAGCAGTTTAGCTATCATGGGCTCCACCGGGGAGCTGTTTTTT. The chain joins TRBV5-1 to TRBJ2-2; no definite D call. The CDR3 contains 16 residues. Trimming pared 5 bases from V and 4 bases from J, leaving 18 bases between. Germline V gives CDR1 SGHRS, CDR2 YFSETQ.

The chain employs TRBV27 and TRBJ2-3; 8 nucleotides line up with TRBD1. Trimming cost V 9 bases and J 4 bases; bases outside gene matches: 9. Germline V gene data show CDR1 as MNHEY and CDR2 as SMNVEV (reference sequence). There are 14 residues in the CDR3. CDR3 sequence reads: CASRTLTGADTQYF. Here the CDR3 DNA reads TGTGCCAGTCGGACGCTGACAGGGGCAGATACGCAGTATTTT.

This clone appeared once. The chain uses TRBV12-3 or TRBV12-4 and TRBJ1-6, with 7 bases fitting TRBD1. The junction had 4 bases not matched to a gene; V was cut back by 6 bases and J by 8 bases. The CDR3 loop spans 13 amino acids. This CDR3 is CASRPGQYSPLHF. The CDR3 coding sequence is TGTGCCAGCAGACCGGGACAGTATTCACCCCTCCACTTT.

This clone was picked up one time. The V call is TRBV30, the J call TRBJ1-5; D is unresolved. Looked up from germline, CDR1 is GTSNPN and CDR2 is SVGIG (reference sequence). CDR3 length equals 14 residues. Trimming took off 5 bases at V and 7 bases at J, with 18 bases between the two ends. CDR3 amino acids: CAWGPTTLGQPQHF. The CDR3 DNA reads TGTGCCTGGGGCCCGACAACACTCGGCCAGCCCCAGCATTTT.

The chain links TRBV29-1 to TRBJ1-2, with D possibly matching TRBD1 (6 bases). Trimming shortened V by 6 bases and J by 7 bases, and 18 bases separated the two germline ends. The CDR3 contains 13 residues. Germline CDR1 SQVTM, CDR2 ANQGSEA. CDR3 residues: CSVEDRSLSGYTF. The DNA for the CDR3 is TGCAGCGTCGAGGACAGAAGCTTATCTGGCTACACCTTC.

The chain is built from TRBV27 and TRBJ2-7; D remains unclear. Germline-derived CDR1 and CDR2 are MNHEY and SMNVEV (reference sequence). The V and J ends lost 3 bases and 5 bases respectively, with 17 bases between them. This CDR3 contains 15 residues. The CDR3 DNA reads TGTGCCAGCAGTTTGGTAGGGCCGGTATCCCACGAGCAGTACTTC. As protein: CASSLVGPVSHEQYF.